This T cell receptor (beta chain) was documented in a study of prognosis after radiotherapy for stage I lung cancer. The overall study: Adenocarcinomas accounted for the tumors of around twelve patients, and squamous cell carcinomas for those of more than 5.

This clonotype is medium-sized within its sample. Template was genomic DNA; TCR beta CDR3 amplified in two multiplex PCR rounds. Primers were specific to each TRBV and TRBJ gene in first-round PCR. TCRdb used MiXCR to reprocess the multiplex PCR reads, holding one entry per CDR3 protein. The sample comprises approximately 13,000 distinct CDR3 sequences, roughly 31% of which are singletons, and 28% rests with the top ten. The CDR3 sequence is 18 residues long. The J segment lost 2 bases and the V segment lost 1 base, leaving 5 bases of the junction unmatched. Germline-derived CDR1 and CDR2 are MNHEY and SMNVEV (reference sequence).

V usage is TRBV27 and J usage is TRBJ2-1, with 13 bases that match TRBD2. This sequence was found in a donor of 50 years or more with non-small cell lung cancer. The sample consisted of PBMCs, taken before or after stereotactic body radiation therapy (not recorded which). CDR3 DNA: TGTGCCAGCAGTTTATGGAGGACTAGCGGGAGAACCTACAATGAGCAGTTCTTC. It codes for CASSLWRTSGRTYNEQFF.